This TCR beta chain derives from a study of early T cells in non-severe SARS-CoV-2 infection. Per the germline V gene, CDR1 is MNHEY and CDR2 is SMNVEV (reference sequence). The CDR3 sequence is 12 residues long. With 6 bases removed from V and 4 bases from J, the gap between germline ends came to 8 bases. TCRdb reprocessed the 5' RACE reads with MiXCR, giving one entry per CDR3 protein. The data contain some 29,000 distinct CDR3 sequences, about 4.5% of them singletons. There are many counts of this clonotype. This chain joins TRBV27 and TRBJ2-3, with D possibly TRBD1 on 5 matching bases. Sequencing was carried out using whole blood. The clonotype comes from an adult who was a healthcare worker with PCR-confirmed SARS-CoV-2 infection or an uninfected control (not recorded which). CDR3 in DNA: TGTGCCAGCAGCCCAGGGTCAGATACGCAGTATTTT. Amino acids: CASSPGSDTQYF.